This T cell receptor beta chain is from a study of a mutant IDH1 vaccine in newly diagnosed glioma. Study overall: Of the patients given treatment, approximately 62% were male and 37.5% were female, and a mean age of around 38 years was recorded.

Measured with immunoSEQ multiplex PCR; TCRdb has only the in-frame clones, and not every one. The sample has some 29,000 clones, around three quarters seen once. The CDR3 totals 14 residues. Germline CDR1 SGHRS, CDR2 YFSETQ. Trimming removed 0 bases from V and 0 bases from J, with 6 bases in between. Time point: week 35, safety follow-up. It was 300 ug of mutant IDH1 20-mer peptide that made up each vaccine dose, given with topical imiquimod. Vaccinations, eight in total, occurred in weeks 1, 3, 5, 7, 11, 15, 19, 23. This clone was seen only a few times. Its target is unknown. The rearrangement joins TRBV5-1 to TRBJ1-1; no definite D call. The source of this sequence is a woman in her 30s with glioma. Some clones in this sample may be carry-over from other donors' samples. The sample consisted of PBMCs, taken from a glioma patient whose treatment included an IDH1 peptide vaccine. This chain's CDR3 is CASSLASMNTEAFF. The CDR3, as DNA: TGCGCCAGCAGCTTGGCCAGCATGAACACTGAAGCTTTCTTT.